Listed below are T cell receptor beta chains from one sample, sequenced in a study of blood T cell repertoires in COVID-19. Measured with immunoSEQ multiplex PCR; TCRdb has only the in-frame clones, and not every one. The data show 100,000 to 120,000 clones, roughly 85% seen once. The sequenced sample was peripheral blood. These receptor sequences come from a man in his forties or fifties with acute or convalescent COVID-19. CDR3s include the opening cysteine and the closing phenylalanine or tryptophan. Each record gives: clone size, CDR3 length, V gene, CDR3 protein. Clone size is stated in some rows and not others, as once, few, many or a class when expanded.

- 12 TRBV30 CAWRAGSYEQYF
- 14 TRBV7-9 CASSWGDRGNEQFF
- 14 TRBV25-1 CASSGTRGHQPQHF
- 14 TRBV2 CASSPLQGTYGYTF
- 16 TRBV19 CASSNRQGSLSYEQYF
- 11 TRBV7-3 CASSIRGELFF
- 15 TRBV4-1 CASSFQGTQNQPQHF
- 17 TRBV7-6 CASSLLFRDSLSDTQYF
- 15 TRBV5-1 CASSSRPSNTGELFF
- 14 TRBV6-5 CASSSSGGYNEQFF
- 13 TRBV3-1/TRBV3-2 CASSPTGTHEQYF
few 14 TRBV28 CASSPGQGWTEAFF
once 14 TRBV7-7 CAVGLAGGAGEQFF
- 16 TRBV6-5 CASSYRGGGFGETQYF
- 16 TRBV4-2 CASSQASGSGANVLTF
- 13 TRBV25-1 CASKRRLNEKLFF